The 32 T cell receptor beta chains in this list originate from one sample, sequenced in a study of T-cell reconstitution after alpha-beta-depleted transplantation in children. Preparation of the TCRbeta library used unique molecular identifiers. TCRdb re-analysed the PCR reads in MiXCR, keeping a single row per CDR3 protein. The data contain about 610,000 distinct CDR3 sequences, 10% of them seen just once; the ten biggest clones take up about 4.2%. Sequenced here: PBMCs from the stem cell graft donor, sampled from the stem cell graft. Source of these receptors: a human donor who donated a stem cell graft to a child with acute myeloid leukemia.

This chain joins TRBV7-8 and TRBJ2-7; 15 bases line up with TRBD2. The J segment lost 6 bases and the V segment lost 2 bases, leaving 26 bases of the junction unmatched. The CDR3 length is 23 residues. Germline V CDR1 and CDR2: SGHVS, FQNEAQ. The DNA of the CDR3 is TGTGCCAGCAGCTTATACTTGCAGTGGACTAGCGGGAGGGCCCAGCGCACGGATGGCGAGCAGTACTTC. This codes for CASSLYLQWTSGRAQRTDGEQYF.

The chain has TRBV28 and TRBJ2-7; 7 bases match TRBD1. CDR1 MDHEN and CDR2 SYDVKM come from the germline V gene. The trim removed 6 bases at V and 6 bases at J, leaving 2 bases unmatched. There are 11 residues in the CDR3. The CDR3 DNA sequence: TGTGCCAGCAGATACAGGGGCGAGCAGTACTTC. Translating it yields CASRYRGEQYF.

This clonotype was seen repeatedly, ten times or more. This chain joins TRBV7-2 and TRBJ2-5; 7 bases map to TRBD2. The CDR3 totals 15 residues. CDR1 and CDR2 (germline): SGHTA, FQGNSA. V lost 2 bases and J lost 2; bases outside the gene matches: 5. The DNA for the CDR3 is TGTGCCAGCAGCTTATCGTCGCGGGGGCAAGAGACCCAGTACTTC. This translates into CASSLSSRGQETQYF.

The chain employs TRBV27 and TRBJ1-5; 10 bases are shared with TRBD1. CDR1 and CDR2 from the germline V gene are MNHEY and SMNVEV (reference sequence). This CDR3 spans 15 amino acids. Trimming took 2 bases from V and 7 from J; bases not matched to a gene: 5. The CDR3: CASSLGTGVKQPQHF. In DNA, the CDR3 is TGTGCCAGCAGTTTAGGGACAGGGGTAAAACAGCCCCAGCATTTT.

The chain has TRBV6-5 and TRBJ1-2; TRBD1 might be the D (6 bases). This CDR3 is built from 15 residues. Trimming stripped 2 bases from V and 2 bases from J, with 12 bases between. The germline CDR1 and CDR2 sequences are MNHEY and SVGAGI. The CDR3 sequence: CASSYEAGGNYGYTF. The CDR3 DNA reads TGTGCCAGCAGTTACGAAGCGGGGGGCAACTATGGCTACACCTTC.

V gene TRBV30 combines with J gene TRBJ2-1, with D tentatively TRBD2 (6 bases). The ends were cut back, 0 bases at V and 8 bases at J, with 17 bases in the middle. The CDR3 runs to 15 residues. Per germline, CDR1 GTSNPN and CDR2 SVGIG (reference sequence). In nucleotides, the CDR3 is TGTGCCTGGAGTGTCGGGAGCGGCTCCAAAGATGAGCAGTTCTTC. Residues: CAWSVGSGSKDEQFF.

Note on this clonotype: The conserved closing phenylalanine or tryptophan is absent in this CDR3, likely reflecting a read error. The chain couples TRBV30 to TRBJ1-3; D is unclear. Between the trimmed V and J ends, which lost 5 bases and 0 bases, there was a span of 11 bases. Germline V gene sequence: CDR1 GTSNPN, CDR2 SVGIG (reference sequence). The CDR3 is 14 amino acids. The CDR3 is CAWGGDDSGNTIYC. CDR3 DNA sequence: TGTGCCTGGGGCGGAGATGACTCTGGAAACACCATATATTGT.

This chain uses TRBV28 with TRBJ2-5, with 12 bases aligning to TRBD1. Trimming took 2 bases from V and 4 from J; bases not matched to a gene: 8. Germline V gene lookup returns CDR1 MDHEN and CDR2 SYDVKM. The CDR3 contains 17 residues. Written as DNA, the CDR3 is TGTGCCAGCAGTTTACTGAAGGGACAGGGGGCCGCAGAGACCCAGTACTTC. It codes for CASSLLKGQGAAETQYF. The whole variable domain, filled in from reference TRBV28 and TRBJ2-5, reads DVKVTQSSRYLVKRTGEKVFLECVQDMDHENMFWYRQDPGLGLRLIYFSYDVKMKEKGDIPEGYSVSREKKERFSLILESASTNQTSMYLCASSLLKGQGAAETQYFGPGTRLLVL.

This clonotype was seen a handful of times. The V gene is TRBV29-1, the J gene TRBJ1-1, with TRBD1 identical over 8 bases. J lost 5 bases, V lost 4 bases, and 9 bases had no gene match. Looked up from germline, CDR1 is SQVTM and CDR2 is ANQGSEA. The CDR3 runs 14 residues. As DNA, the CDR3 is TGCAGCGTTGGTTTAAGGACAGGGAGGACTGAAGCTTTCTTT. Its translation: CSVGLRTGRTEAFF.

The chain couples TRBV4-2 to TRBJ2-1; D perhaps matches TRBD2 (6 bases). CDR1 is LGHNA and CDR2 is YNFKEQ in the germline V gene. The V and J ends lost 0 bases and 8 bases respectively, with 14 bases between them. This CDR3 has 15 residues. Here the CDR3 DNA reads TGTGCCAGCAGCCAAGAAGTGACTAGGAAGGATGAGCAGTTCTTC. Translated, it gives CASSQEVTRKDEQFF.

The chain has TRBV29-1 and TRBJ2-1; tentatively, D is TRBD1 or TRBD2 (5 bases each). Germline V gene lookup returns CDR1 SQVTM and CDR2 ANQGSEA. The CDR3 covers 13 residues. V dropped 6 bases and J dropped 7 bases, with 16 bases sitting between them. The CDR3 sequence: CSVDTGPSNEQFF. CDR3 coding DNA: TGCAGCGTAGATACGGGGCCATCAAATGAGCAGTTCTTC.

The V and J genes are TRBV30 and TRBJ2-3, with D perhaps matching TRBD2 (6 bases). The V gene lost 1 base and the J gene lost 4 bases, with 9 bases spanning the gap. The CDR3 runs 13 residues. The germline gives CDR1 GTSNPN, CDR2 SVGIG (reference sequence). CDR3 bases: TGTGCCTGGAGTGGGGCGGGGCCAGATACGCAGTATTTT. As protein: CAWSGAGPDTQYF. Full variable domain (missing parts from reference TRBV30 and TRBJ2-3): SQTIHQWPATLVQPVGSPLSLECTVEGTSNPNLYWYRQAAGRGLQLLFYSVGIGQISSEVPQNLSASRPQDRQFILSSKKLLLSDSGFYLCAWSGAGPDTQYFGPGTRLTVL.

This clonotype appeared a few times. This chain joins TRBV6-6 and TRBJ2-7; D possibly corresponds to TRBD1 (6 bases). Trimming removed 7 bases from V and 1 base from J, with 11 bases in between. Germline CDR1 and CDR2: MNHNY and SVGAGI (reference sequence). This CDR3 has 13 residues. This CDR3 reads CASTPRGSYEQYF. In DNA, the CDR3 is TGTGCCAGCACCCCGAGGGGGTCCTACGAGCAGTACTTC.

This clonotype was observed a few times. The gene calls are TRBV5-5 and TRBJ2-3; D is unclear. Germline values: CDR1 SGHKS, CDR2 YYEKEE (reference sequence). This CDR3 has 15 amino acids. V was shortened by 0 bases and J by 6 bases, with 14 bases between the two germline ends. The CDR3 sequence is CASSLGLVSLDTQYF. Here the CDR3 DNA reads TGTGCCAGCAGCTTGGGGTTAGTGAGTTTGGATACGCAGTATTTT.

This clonotype was picked up a small number of times. The CDR3 DNA is TGCAGTGCTAGAGGAGGGGGGAGGGTGAACACCGGGGAGCTGTTTTTT. Residues: CSARGGGRVNTGELFF. This rearrangement joins TRBV20-1 to TRBJ2-2; a possible D gene is TRBD2 (7 bases). Per germline, CDR1 DFQATT and CDR2 SNEGSKA (reference sequence). The CDR3 is made up of 16 amino acids. Between the trimmed V and J ends, which lost 1 base and 1 base, there was a span of 13 bases.

In this sample, this clonotype turned up many times. The DNA is omitted, as the CDR3 cannot be located on it reliably, and the CDR3 follows TCRdb's listing. The chain has TRBV9 and TRBJ1-4. The CDR3 has 17 amino acids, counting both end residues. Germline values: CDR1 SGDLS, CDR2 YYNGEE. The CDR3 sequence: CASSVGISVPANEKLFF.

The chain joins TRBV20-1 to TRBJ2-5; D is unclear. Germline V lookup: CDR1 DFQATT, CDR2 SNEGSKA (reference sequence). V lost 1 base and J 5 bases, leaving 14 bases between the germline ends. This CDR3 has 14 amino acids. As DNA, the CDR3 is TGCAGTGCTAGAGCGGGCGAGACTGCGGAGACCCAGTACTTC. Translating it yields CSARAGETAETQYF.

This chain joins TRBV19 and TRBJ2-7; D is uncertain. V was shortened by 5 bases and J by 3 bases, with 14 bases between the two germline ends. Germline values: CDR1 LNHDA, CDR2 SQIVND (reference sequence). The CDR3 has 14 amino acids. In nucleotides, the CDR3 is TGTGCCAGTAGTTCACTTGTCCGCCACTACGAGCAGTACTTC. This codes for CASSSLVRHYEQYF.

This clonotype was detected ten times or more. V is TRBV25-1 and J is TRBJ1-2, with 8 bases lining up with TRBD1. V shed 4 bases and J 8 bases; nucleotides not matched to a gene: 9. Germline V gene data show CDR1 as MGHDK and CDR2 as SYGVNS. The CDR3 spans 14 residues. CDR3 sequence (DNA): TGTGCCAGCAGTGCAGGGGACAGGCTTGGGGGCTACACCTTC. Its translation: CASSAGDRLGGYTF.

This clonotype was counted ten times or more. This chain joins TRBV20-1 and TRBJ2-2; D gene unclear. The CDR3 extends over 14 amino acids. The germline V and J ends were trimmed by 1 base and 6 bases, with 12 bases remaining between them. The V gene's germline CDR1 is DFQATT and CDR2 SNEGSKA (reference sequence). Here the CDR3 DNA reads TGCAGTGCTAGAGCTCCCCGGGCCGCCGGGGAGCTGTTTTTT. It specifies CSARAPRAAGELFF.

The table lists this clonotype with a few counts. The chain joins TRBV20-1 to TRBJ2-3, with D perhaps matching TRBD2 (5 bases). V lost 3 bases and J 2 bases, leaving 6 bases between the germline ends. The CDR3 has 12 residues. The germline CDR1 and CDR2 sequences are DFQATT and SNEGSKA (reference sequence). Here the CDR3 DNA reads TGCAGTGCTAGGGAGGCCACAGATACGCAGTATTTT. It encodes CSAREATDTQYF.

In its sample, this clonotype was seen many times. The chain combines TRBV20-1 with TRBJ2-3; 8 bases fit TRBD2. The CDR3 runs 14 residues. The germline V gene encodes CDR1 DFQATT and CDR2 SNEGSKA (reference sequence). Trimming removed 4 bases from V and 7 bases from J; junction bases left unmatched: 10. The CDR3 DNA is TGCAGTGCTACGGGACTAGGGGTGATAAATACGCAGTATTTT. It is translated as CSATGLGVINTQYF.

Ten or more counts support this clonotype. The CDR3 protein is CSAPQASYEQYF. The CDR3 DNA reads as TGCAGTGCTCCTCAGGCCTCCTACGAGCAGTACTTC. The gene calls are TRBV20-1 and TRBJ2-7; D remains ambiguous. The CDR3 loop spans 12 amino acids. CDR1 and CDR2 from the germline V gene are DFQATT and SNEGSKA (reference sequence). V was clipped by 5 bases and J by 0 bases, with 8 bases between them.

This clonotype appeared a few times. The rearrangement joins TRBV29-1 to TRBJ2-3; tentative D call: TRBD2 (5 bases). V lost 8 bases and J 6 bases, leaving 21 bases between the germline ends. Germline V lookup: CDR1 SQVTM, CDR2 ANQGSEA. This CDR3 comprises 14 residues. CDR3 DNA: TGCAGCACCGCCCCTAGCATCTCCGGGGATACGCAGTATTTT. Its translation is CSTAPSISGDTQYF.

This clonotype came up many times. The chain recombines TRBV20-1 with TRBJ2-2, with D perhaps matching TRBD2 (6 bases). The CDR3 spans 12 residues. Germline CDR1 reads DFQATT; CDR2 reads SNEGSKA (reference sequence). The germline V and J ends were trimmed by 6 bases and 6 bases, with 11 bases remaining between them. Here the CDR3 reads CSAGSSAGELFF. CDR3 bases: TGCAGTGCGGGGTCTAGCGCCGGGGAGCTGTTTTTT.

This clonotype was recorded many times. The chain has TRBV10-3 and TRBJ1-2, with D tentatively TRBD1 (5 bases). Germline V gives CDR1 ENHRY, CDR2 SYGVKD. The V gene lost 3 bases and the J gene lost 4 bases, with 12 bases spanning the gap. The CDR3 sequence is 14 residues long. CDR3: CAISESGTIYGYTF. DNA for the CDR3: TGTGCCATCAGTGAATCCGGGACGATCTATGGCTACACCTTC.

This clonotype came up many times. The J gene is TRBJ2-1, the V gene TRBV7-2; D may correspond to TRBD1 or TRBD2 (5 bases each). CDR1 is SGHTA and CDR2 is FQGNSA in the germline V gene. CDR3 length: 15 residues. V lost 5 bases, J lost 10 bases, and 21 bases lay in between. In DNA form, the CDR3 reads TGTGCCAGCAGCCCCCGGGTCACAGAGGGGACCGAGCAGTTCTTC. Its protein is CASSPRVTEGTEQFF. The whole variable domain, remainder taken from reference TRBV7-2 and TRBJ2-1, is GAGVSQSPSNKVTEKGKDVELRCDPISGHTALYWYRQSLGQGLEFLIYFQGNSAPDKSGLPSDRFSAERTGGSVSTLTIQRTQQEDSAVYLCASSPRVTEGTEQFFGPGTRLTVL.

This clonotype was counted ten times or more. The V call is TRBV12-3 or TRBV12-4, the J call TRBJ2-2; 7 bases line up with TRBD1. V was clipped by 6 bases and J by 2 bases; unmatched bases: 9. This CDR3 has 16 amino acids. CDR3 protein: CASSWGQKLNTGELFF. CDR3 DNA sequence: TGTGCCAGCAGCTGGGGACAGAAACTCAACACCGGGGAGCTGTTTTTT.

In nucleotides, the CDR3 is TGCGCCAGCAGCGGAACCGGGACAGGGGGAACCGGGGAGCTGTTTTTT. Amino acids: CASSGTGTGGTGELFF. The chain carries TRBV5-1 and TRBJ2-2, with TRBD1 matching over 11 bases. Trimming took 4 bases from V and 5 from J; bases not matched to a gene: 7. CDR1 is SGHRS and CDR2 is YFSETQ in the germline V gene. The CDR3 runs 16 residues.

The genes are TRBV19 and TRBJ1-5, with D unresolved. This CDR3 spans 14 amino acids. Germline CDR1 LNHDA, CDR2 SQIVND (reference sequence). Trimming stripped 0 bases from V and 1 base from J, with 4 bases between. This CDR3 is CASSIDRSNQPQHF. DNA for the CDR3: TGTGCCAGTAGTATAGACCGCAGCAATCAGCCCCAGCATTTT.

This clonotype was detected many times. V and J are TRBV29-1 and TRBJ2-3; 8 bases are a match to TRBD1. V lost 6 bases and J lost 1; bases outside the gene matches: 18. CDR1 is SQVTM and CDR2 is ANQGSEA in the germline V gene. This CDR3 is 18 amino acids long. CDR3 in amino acids: CSVTGTGKFFRGTDTQYF. The DNA of the CDR3 is TGCAGCGTAACCGGGACAGGAAAATTCTTCCGAGGCACAGATACGCAGTATTTT.

This chain joins TRBV5-5 and TRBJ2-7, with TRBD1 as a possible D gene (5 bases). Germline CDR1 SGHKS, CDR2 YYEKEE (reference sequence). CDR3 length: 15 amino acids. The V end lost 1 base, the J end lost 2 bases, and 13 bases lay between the germline ends. CDR3 sequence reads: CASSLLDSAAYEQYF. The CDR3 nucleotides are TGTGCCAGCAGCTTGCTAGACAGTGCGGCCTACGAGCAGTACTTC.